One sample yielded the 30 T cell receptor beta chains listed below, sequenced in a study of T cell changes during pregnancy in multiple sclerosis. Method: immunoSEQ multiplex PCR; TCRdb's copy keeps in-frame clones and lacks some. This table holds around 97,000 clones, about 90% found once. The source material was peripheral blood, sampled after pregnancy. The receptors were gathered from a female donor with multiple sclerosis, enrolled in a pregnancy study.

This chain connects TRBV28 to TRBJ2-7; tentatively, D is TRBD1 (8 bases). Trimming cost V 6 bases and J 2 bases, with 20 bases left between them. Germline-derived CDR1 and CDR2 are MDHEN and SYDVKM. The CDR3 runs to 16 residues. CDR3 protein: CASSSTGTGLAYEQYF. In nucleotides, the CDR3 is TGTGCCAGCAGCTCGACTGGGACAGGACTAGCCTACGAGCAGTACTTC.

CDR3 in amino acids: CASSPGTSGRKDEQYF. As DNA, the CDR3 is TGTGCCAGCAGTCCCGGGACTAGCGGGAGAAAGGACGAGCAGTACTTC. The chain is built from TRBV27 and TRBJ2-7; 14 bases align to TRBD2. The CDR3 contains 16 residues. Unmatched junction bases numbered 8, after V lost 5 bases and J lost 5 bases. Germline V gene data show CDR1 as MNHEY and CDR2 as SMNVEV (reference sequence).

J is TRBJ2-7 and V is TRBV5-4; D is possibly TRBD2 (6 bases). The CDR3 runs 14 residues. Trimming took off 2 bases at V and 5 bases at J, with 14 bases between the two ends. Germline loops: CDR1 SGHNT, CDR2 YYREEE (reference sequence). In DNA form, the CDR3 reads TGTGCCAGCAGCTTAAGGCTAGCGAACCACGAGCAGTACTTC. Translating it yields CASSLRLANHEQYF.

The gene calls are TRBV19 and TRBJ2-7; 9 bases match TRBD1. The ends lost 7 bases at V and 2 bases at J; junction bases unmatched: 9. Germline CDR1 reads LNHDA; CDR2 reads SQIVND (reference sequence). The CDR3 is 15 amino acids. The CDR3 coding sequence is TGTGCCAGTAAGGACTGGGGACAGGGCCCCTACGAGCAGTACTTC. Translation gives CASKDWGQGPYEQYF.

CDR3 sequence: CASSVTSGPQETQYF. The CDR3 DNA is TGTGCCAGCAGCGTGACTAGCGGGCCCCAAGAGACCCAGTACTTC. The chain combines TRBV5-4 with TRBJ2-5, with TRBD2 matching 10 bases. The CDR3 extends over 15 amino acids. After removal of 4 bases from V and 1 base from J, the junction contained 4 bases not matched to a gene. Germline assignment: CDR1 SGHNT and CDR2 YYREEE (reference sequence). The full variable domain, with the rest looked up from reference TRBV5-4 and TRBJ2-5, is ETGVTQSPTHLIKTRGQQVTLRCSSQSGHNTVSWYQQALGQGPQFIFQYYREEENGRGNFPPRFSGLQFPNYSSELNVNALELDDSALYLCASSVTSGPQETQYFGPGTRLLVL.

This sequence joins TRBV23-1 and TRBJ1-2, with D possibly TRBD1 on 6 matching bases. TRBV23-1 is known as an ORF, though its function is uncertain. CDR3 length: 19 amino acids. Trimming took 0 bases from V and 0 from J, leaving 20 bases between them. The CDR3 DNA sequence: TGCGCCAGCAGTCAATCTTATATGGTTACAGGGAGTGCTAACTATGGCTACACCTTC. Protein product: CASSQSYMVTGSANYGYTF.

The rearrangement links TRBV28 to TRBJ1-3, with D possibly TRBD1 on 5 matching bases. The V end was cut by 6 bases, the J end by 5 bases, with 17 bases between. CDR3 length: 15 residues. CDR1 is MDHEN, CDR2 SYDVKM, per germline. The CDR3 DNA is TGTGCCAGCAGGCCTCAGGGTGGCGTTAGAAACACCATATATTTT. Its translation: CASRPQGGVRNTIYF.

The chain recombines TRBV6-6 with TRBJ1-1; TRBD1 is a possible D gene (5 bases). CDR1 is MNHNY, CDR2 SVGAGI, per germline (reference sequence). The CDR3 is 13 residues long. Trimming pared 7 bases from V and 7 bases from J, leaving 16 bases between. The CDR3 DNA reads as TGTGCCAGCACGTCTGGGGGGAAGGATGAAGCTTTCTTT. Protein sequence: CASTSGGKDEAFF.

The rearrangement joins TRBV5-1 to TRBJ1-4; 8 bases fit TRBD1. Per germline, CDR1 SGHRS and CDR2 YFSETQ. After removal of 4 bases from V and 2 bases from J, the junction contained 10 bases not matched to a gene. The CDR3 totals 17 residues. Here the CDR3 reads CASSPGDRRNTNEKLFF. In DNA form, the CDR3 reads TGCGCCAGCAGCCCGGGGGACAGGAGGAATACTAATGAAAAACTGTTTTTT.

The V call is TRBV5-1, the J call TRBJ2-3, with 13 bases identical to TRBD2. This CDR3 is built from 17 residues. V shed 3 bases, J shed 2 bases, and the junction held 6 bases outside the gene matches. The V gene's germline CDR1 is SGHRS and CDR2 YFSETQ. CDR3 sequence (DNA): TGCGCCAGCAGCTCCCGGACTAGCGGGAGACTCACAGATACGCAGTATTTT. Its translation is CASSSRTSGRLTDTQYF.

This chain joins TRBV28 and TRBJ2-5; D is possibly TRBD1 (5 bases). Germline CDR1 and CDR2: MDHEN and SYDVKM. V was clipped by 6 bases and J by 5 bases, with 7 bases between them. The CDR3 consists of 11 residues. CDR3 region: CASSHRETQYF. In DNA, the CDR3 is TGTGCCAGCAGCCACAGGGAGACCCAGTACTTC.

The gene calls are TRBV7-9 and TRBJ1-6; the D is unclear. The germline V and J ends were trimmed by 2 bases and 9 bases, with 14 bases remaining between them. Per germline, CDR1 SEHNR and CDR2 FQNEAQ (reference sequence). The CDR3 consists of 15 residues. CDR3 amino acids: CASSLSGGRGSPLHF. The DNA of the CDR3 is TGTGCCAGCAGCTTATCGGGAGGCCGCGGTTCACCCCTCCACTTT.

This chain links TRBV20-1 with TRBJ2-7; D possibly corresponds to TRBD1 (5 bases). The length of the CDR3 is 11 residues. V lost 5 bases and J lost 1, with 6 bases in between. Germline assignment: CDR1 DFQATT and CDR2 SNEGSKA (reference sequence). The CDR3 loop reads CSADRSYEQYF. Written as DNA, the CDR3 is TGCAGTGCTGACAGATCCTACGAGCAGTACTTC.

The V and J genes are TRBV6-5 and TRBJ1-2; the match to TRBD1 covers 8 bases. CDR1 is MNHEY and CDR2 is SVGAGI in the germline V gene. The CDR3 is 11 amino acids. The CDR3 spells CLPGGWFGYTF. CDR3 bases: TGTCTCCCAGGGGGCTGGTTTGGCTACACCTTC.

The chain has TRBV29-1 and TRBJ1-4; 9 positions agree with TRBD1. The germline CDR1 and CDR2 sequences are SQVTM and ANQGSEA. The length of the CDR3 is 14 residues. V was clipped by 6 bases and J by 7 bases; unmatched bases: 9. The CDR3 loop reads CSVTPQGAGEKLFF. CDR3 in DNA: TGCAGCGTGACACCACAGGGGGCGGGTGAAAAACTGTTTTTT.

The rearrangement uses TRBV18 and TRBJ2-5; a possible D gene is TRBD2 (6 bases). The V and J ends lost 3 bases and 5 bases respectively, with 13 bases between them. The germline V gene has CDR1 KGHSH and CDR2 LQKENI. CDR3 length equals 14 residues. The CDR3 sequence is CASSPRLELETQYF. The CDR3 DNA is TGTGCCAGCTCACCGAGACTAGAGTTGGAGACCCAGTACTTC.

This clone was picked up one time. The chain couples TRBV11-3 to TRBJ2-2, with TRBD1 matching 7 bases. The J segment lost 0 bases and the V segment lost 1 base, leaving 5 bases of the junction unmatched. CDR1 is SGHNT, CDR2 YENEEA, per germline. The CDR3 has 17 amino acids. CDR3 DNA sequence: TGTGCCAGCAGCTTAGGCAGGGGGAGATCGAACACCGGGGAGCTGTTTTTT. This encodes CASSLGRGRSNTGELFF.

The chain couples TRBV6-5 to TRBJ1-4; TRBD1 aligns across 8 bases. This CDR3 comprises 15 residues. From germline, CDR1 is MNHEY and CDR2 SVGAGI. The J segment lost 3 bases and the V segment lost 7 bases, leaving 7 bases of the junction unmatched. Here the CDR3 DNA reads TGTGCCAGCACCTACGGGACAGGCCCTAATGAAAAACTGTTTTTT. This encodes CASTYGTGPNEKLFF.

In DNA, the CDR3 is TGCGCCATATCGACTAGCGGGAGGGCCCTCAACAATGAGCAGTTCTTC. This encodes CAISTSGRALNNEQFF. This rearrangement joins TRBV10-2 to TRBJ2-1, with 14 positions matching TRBD2. The trim removed 10 bases at V and 5 bases at J, leaving 10 bases unmatched. Germline V gives CDR1 WSHSY, CDR2 SAAADI. This CDR3 has 16 residues.

This chain links TRBV30 with TRBJ2-4; D is possibly TRBD1 (6 bases). Germline CDR1 and CDR2: GTSNPN and SVGIG (reference sequence). CDR3 size: 16 residues. Between the trimmed V and J ends, which lost 2 bases and 1 base, there was a span of 15 bases. CDR3 in amino acids: CAWSLTGRSAKNIQYF. The DNA of the CDR3 is TGTGCCTGGAGTCTTACAGGGCGCTCGGCCAAAAACATTCAGTACTTC.

This chain connects TRBV7-9 to TRBJ1-3, with D maybe TRBD1 (5 bases). V lost 5 bases to trimming and J lost 3 bases, with 8 bases between them. This CDR3 region has 13 residues. CDR1 and CDR2 (germline): SEHNR, FQNEAQ (reference sequence). The CDR3 region has the DNA TGTGCCAGCAGCCTCAGGGTTGGAAACACCATATATTTT. It specifies CASSLRVGNTIYF.

The chain recombines TRBV6-6 with TRBJ2-2, with 9 bases identical to TRBD2. The CDR3 runs 16 residues. Per germline, CDR1 MNHNY and CDR2 SVGAGI (reference sequence). V lost 6 bases and J lost 3; bases outside the gene matches: 8. The CDR3 nucleotides read TGTGCCAGCAGACCTCGTTCTAGCGGGGACACCGGGGAGCTGTTTTTT. It is translated as CASRPRSSGDTGELFF.

The chain recombines TRBV28 with TRBJ1-2, with TRBD1 matching 7 bases. Germline CDR1 is MDHEN and CDR2 is SYDVKM. Trimming cost V 4 bases and J 8 bases; bases outside gene matches: 7. This CDR3 is built from 13 residues. The CDR3 is CASSSTGVRGYTF. CDR3 sequence (DNA): TGTGCCAGCAGTTCCACAGGGGTGAGGGGCTACACCTTC.

This clone has only one observation. The chain employs TRBV5-1 and TRBJ2-2, with 8 bases matching TRBD1. Germline CDR1 is SGHRS and CDR2 is YFSETQ. The V and J ends lost 2 bases and 5 bases, in that order; junction bases with no gene match: 5. CDR3 size: 15 residues. The CDR3 is CASSLRTGRTGELFF. Written as DNA, the CDR3 is TGCGCCAGCAGCTTAAGGACAGGGCGGACCGGGGAGCTGTTTTTT. Full variable domain (outside the CDR3, taken from reference TRBV5-1 and TRBJ2-2): KAGVTQTPRYLIKTRGQQVTLSCSPISGHRSVSWYQQTPGQGLQFLFEYFSETQRNKGNFPGRFSGRQFSNSRSEMNVSTLELGDSALYLCASSLRTGRTGELFFGEGSRLTVL.

The chain employs TRBV12-5 and TRBJ1-2; 7 bases are a match to TRBD1. The CDR3 contains 15 residues. V was pared by 7 bases and J by 8 bases, with 16 bases of the junction left unmatched. Germline loops: CDR1 LGHNT, CDR2 FRNRAP. The CDR3: CASDHNTGDRVGYTF. DNA for the CDR3: TGTGCTAGTGATCATAATACAGGGGATAGAGTGGGCTACACCTTC.

This rearrangement joins TRBV5-1 to TRBJ2-7; 10 nucleotides align to TRBD1. Germline V gene lookup returns CDR1 SGHRS and CDR2 YFSETQ. The CDR3 sequence is 15 residues long. Unmatched junction bases numbered 6, after V lost 3 bases and J lost 3 bases. The CDR3 bases are TGCGCCAGCAGCTGGGGGACAGGGGTGGACTACGAGCAGTACTTC. Protein product: CASSWGTGVDYEQYF.

This rearrangement joins TRBV27 to TRBJ2-7, with TRBD2 matching over 10 bases. Looked up from germline, CDR1 is MNHEY and CDR2 is SMNVEV (reference sequence). With V trimmed by 5 bases and J by 1 base, 5 bases remained unmatched. This CDR3 region has 15 residues. CDR3 DNA: TGTGCCAGCAGTCTAGCGGGAGCAGTTTCCTACGAGCAGTACTTC. Translating it yields CASSLAGAVSYEQYF.

The rearrangement links TRBV28 to TRBJ2-2, with no clear D. Per the germline V gene, CDR1 is MDHEN and CDR2 is SYDVKM. V lost 5 bases to trimming and J lost 5 bases, with 6 bases between them. This CDR3 has 12 amino acids. CDR3 DNA sequence: TGTGCCAGCAGTGTACAAACCGGGGAGCTGTTTTTT. As protein: CASSVQTGELFF.

In nucleotides, the CDR3 is TGCGCCAGCAGCGCAGGGACTAGCGGCCCGAAGACCCAGTACTTC. Protein product: CASSAGTSGPKTQYF. V is TRBV5-1 and J is TRBJ2-5; 11 positions match TRBD2. This CDR3 comprises 15 residues. J lost 6 bases, V lost 4 bases, and 8 bases had no gene match. Germline V gene sequence: CDR1 SGHRS, CDR2 YFSETQ.

The chain uses TRBV18 and TRBJ2-2; D is unresolved. Trimming stripped 6 bases from V and 6 bases from J, with 11 bases between. This CDR3 spans 13 amino acids. Per germline, CDR1 KGHSH and CDR2 LQKENI. The DNA of the CDR3 is TGTGCCAGCTCGCCCACCCGAGCCGGGGAGCTGTTTTTT. It is translated as CASSPTRAGELFF.